This T cell receptor beta chain was sequenced during a study of blood T cell repertoires in COVID-19. This CDR3 is built from 13 residues. CDR1 and CDR2 from the germline V gene are SGHTA and FQGTGA. The V end was cut by 1 base, the J end by 7 bases, with 10 bases between. All enrollees were about 18 to 95 years old and from around 25 US areas. Participant-reported clinical history was the basis for cohort assignment. In the authors' methods: Estimated nucleated cell counts came from reference gene primer amplification. Sequencing used immunoSEQ multiplex PCR; TCRdb keeps in-frame clones, though not all of them. That table supplies the V and J calls and clone size; D and trimming were determined from the DNA. The sample has about 200,000 clones, roughly 86% seen once.

The sequenced material came from PBMCs or T cells enriched from blood (not recorded which). This clonotype was sampled from a middle-aged man with acute COVID-19. The J gene is TRBJ2-5, the V gene TRBV7-3; the D gene is possibly TRBD1 (5 bases). The DNA of the CDR3 is TGTGCCAGCAGCTTAATGGAGCAGGGGACCCAGTACTTC. Translation: CASSLMEQGTQYF. Complete variable domain (other parts from reference TRBV7-3 and TRBJ2-5): GAGVSQTPSNKVTEKGKYVELRCDPISGHTALYWYRQSLGQGPEFLIYFQGTGAADDSGLPNDRFFAVRPEGSVSTLKIQRTERGDSAVYLCASSLMEQGTQYFGPGTRLLVL.